This entry describes one T cell receptor (beta chain). The data originate from a study of identical twins. The CDR3 length is 13 residues. Per germline, CDR1 MNHNS and CDR2 SASEGT. Trimming took off 8 bases at V and 7 bases at J, with 15 bases between the two ends. MiXCR, run by TCRdb on the 5' RACE reads, gives a single entry per CDR3 protein. The sample consists of nearly 900,000 distinct CDR3 sequences, approximately 13% of them appearing once. The same specimen was also included in a second study, on yellow fever vaccine responses in identical twins. Turning to that study: On the reported evidence, twins' vaccine T cell responses seemed partly convergent and partly personalized.

The material sequenced was PBMCs. This receptor was taken from a woman aged 18-29 years in good health. The chain recombines TRBV6-1 with TRBJ1-5; D is uncertain. As DNA, the CDR3 is TGTGCCAGCGGGCGGGTCACCGGCCAGCCCCAGCATTTT. Amino acid sequence: CASGRVTGQPQHF.